This T cell receptor beta chain was retrieved from a study of blood T cell repertoires in COVID-19. The overall study: T cells, B-cell-depleted T cells, or PBMCs provided the cDNA or gDNA that served as material.

Some clones are missing from TCRdb's copy, which holds only in-frame ones; the method was immunoSEQ multiplex PCR. The top ten hold about 12% of the sample, which has around 430,000 clones, 88% seen once. Germline loops: CDR1 SGDLS, CDR2 YYNGEE. The CDR3 length is 14 residues. Germline trimming cut 7 bases from V and 2 bases from J; bases unmatched to any gene: 2. The TCR originated in a woman between 45 and 65 years old with COVID-19, enrolled during active disease. The chain uses TRBV9 and TRBJ1-6, with TRBD1 identical over 8 bases. The specimen was peripheral blood. CDR3 DNA: TGTGCCAGCGGACAGGGTCCCTATAATTCACCCCTCCACTTT. Translation: CASGQGPYNSPLHF.